This T cell receptor beta chain is drawn from a study of kidney transplant recipient with SARS-CoV-2 infection. This CDR3 region has 17 residues. V was pared by 5 bases and J by 4 bases, with 23 bases between. Per germline, CDR1 LNHNV and CDR2 YYDKDF (reference sequence). This clonotype was observed many times. TCRdb redid the calling of the reads with MiXCR, one entry per CDR3 protein. The table shows 250,000 or so distinct CDR3 sequences, with about 28% occurring only once. The chain couples TRBV15 to TRBJ1-2, with D unresolved. The sequence derives from a male patient between 25 and 40 years old who had COVID-19 and was a kidney transplant recipient. Some T cells may be provided by the graft donor. The sequencing here drew on a blood sample, taken at baseline and on roughly day 110 from a kidney transplant recipient. CDR3 coding DNA: TGTGCCACCAGCCGATCCTCAAGGTGTGGAAAGACCTATGGCTACACCTTC. Translated: CATSRSSRCGKTYGYTF.